The rows below give T cell receptor beta chains drawn from one sample of a study of PD-1 blockade in classical Hodgkin lymphoma. The data were produced by immunoSEQ multiplex PCR, yet TCRdb's version contains in-frame clones alone and is incomplete. The table lists fewer than 55,000 clones, more than 70% of them singletons. The sequenced sample was peripheral blood mononuclear cells (PBMCs), obtained at baseline. The receptors were gathered from a human donor with classical Hodgkin lymphoma. The CDR3 runs from the conserved cysteine through the conserved F or W. The D gene is left open where the match is weak. Size is stated for part of the rows, as once, few or many counts, or as a class when the clone is expanded.

CDR3aa: CASSPGTWAYEQYF
CDR3nt: TGTGCCAGCAGCCCCGGGACATGGGCCTACGAGCAGTACTTC
v_gene: TRBV4-2
len: 14
d_gene: -
j_gene: TRBJ2-7
abundance: -

CDR3aa: CASSLAQGAKYEQYF
CDR3nt: TGCGCCAGCAGCTTGGCGCAGGGGGCTAAATACGAGCAGTACTTC
v_gene: TRBV5-1
len: 15
d_gene: TRBD1
j_gene: TRBJ2-7
abundance: -

CDR3aa: CATGPGREAYEQYF
CDR3nt: TGTGCCACCGGACCGGGACGGGAAGCCTACGAGCAGTACTTC
v_gene: TRBV7-8
len: 14
d_gene: -
j_gene: TRBJ2-7
abundance: -

CDR3aa: CASGQPGQNTEAFF
CDR3nt: TGCGCCAGCGGACAGCCGGGCCAGAACACTGAAGCTTTCTTT
v_gene: TRBV10-2
len: 14
d_gene: -
j_gene: TRBJ1-1
abundance: -

CDR3aa: CASSSLGQREDSREQYF
CDR3nt: TGTGCCAGCAGCTCCCTAGGCCAGCGGGAGGACTCCAGGGAGCAGTACTTC
v_gene: TRBV5-6
len: 17
d_gene: TRBD2
j_gene: TRBJ2-7
abundance: -

CDR3aa: CASSPTSSQTQYF
CDR3nt: TGTGCCAGCAGCCCGACTAGCTCGCAGACCCAGTACTTC
v_gene: TRBV5-4
len: 13
d_gene: TRBD2
j_gene: TRBJ2-5
abundance: -

CDR3aa: CASNLDARRGRSYEQYF
CDR3nt: TGTGCCAGCAATTTAGATGCAAGAAGGGGGCGTTCCTACGAGCAGTACTTC
v_gene: TRBV28
len: 17
d_gene: TRBD1
j_gene: TRBJ2-7
abundance: -

CDR3aa: CASRNGGINEQYF
CDR3nt: TGTGCCAGCCGCAACGGCGGGATCAACGAGCAGTACTTC
v_gene: TRBV5-4
len: 13
d_gene: -
j_gene: TRBJ2-7
abundance: -

CDR3aa: CASSPQGRRASYNEQFF
CDR3nt: TGTGCCAGCAGCCCCCAGGGCCGGCGGGCATCCTACAATGAGCAGTTCTTC
v_gene: TRBV9
len: 17
d_gene: -
j_gene: TRBJ2-1
abundance: -

CDR3aa: CASSLDRETPQHF
CDR3nt: TGTGCCAGCAGCTTAGACAGGGAAACCCCCCAGCATTTT
v_gene: TRBV7-2
len: 13
d_gene: -
j_gene: TRBJ1-5
abundance: once

CDR3aa: CASSPKVGEQYF
CDR3nt: TGTGCCAGCAGCCCAAAGGTTGGAGAGCAGTACTTC
v_gene: TRBV7-2
len: 12
d_gene: -
j_gene: TRBJ2-7
abundance: -

CDR3aa: CASRPPRRRVKLYNEQFF
CDR3nt: TGTGCAAGTCGCCCACCTCGGCGGCGGGTTAAGTTGTACAATGAGCAGTTCTTC
v_gene: TRBV12-2
len: 18
d_gene: -
j_gene: TRBJ2-1
abundance: -

CDR3aa: CASSPDSQETQYF
CDR3nt: TGTGCCAGCAGCCCGGACAGTCAGGAGACCCAGTACTTC
v_gene: TRBV7-9
len: 13
d_gene: -
j_gene: TRBJ2-5
abundance: few

CDR3aa: CASHLTGLGGYGYTF
CDR3nt: TGTGCCAGCCACCTTACAGGGCTGGGGGGCTATGGCTACACCTTC
v_gene: TRBV28
len: 15
d_gene: -
j_gene: TRBJ1-2
abundance: -

CDR3aa: CASSTSGTTYNEQFF
CDR3nt: TGCGCCAGCAGCACTTCCGGGACAACTTACAATGAGCAGTTCTTC
v_gene: TRBV5-1
len: 15
d_gene: -
j_gene: TRBJ2-1
abundance: few

CDR3aa: CASSLGAGSKETQYF
CDR3nt: TGTGCCAGCAGCTTAGGGGCAGGGAGTAAAGAGACCCAGTACTTC
v_gene: TRBV7-7
len: 15
d_gene: -
j_gene: TRBJ2-5
abundance: -

CDR3aa: CASSQLLGLEGLLFF
CDR3nt: TGCGCCAGCAGCCAGTTGTTAGGGCTCGAAGGTTTGCTGTTTTTT
v_gene: TRBV4-1
len: 15
d_gene: -
j_gene: TRBJ2-2
abundance: -

CDR3aa: CASSFGPGPQAVGNTIYF
CDR3nt: TGTGCCAGCAGCTTCGGACCGGGGCCCCAAGCGGTTGGAAACACCATATATTTT
v_gene: TRBV21-1
len: 18
d_gene: -
j_gene: TRBJ1-3
abundance: -

CDR3aa: CAKEEATSNEQFF
CDR3nt: TGTGCCAAAGAGGAAGCGACGAGCAATGAGCAGTTCTTC
v_gene: TRBV2
len: 13
d_gene: -
j_gene: TRBJ2-1
abundance: -

CDR3aa: CASSIMDVEQYF
CDR3nt: TGTGCCAGCAGTATAATGGACGTCGAGCAGTACTTC
v_gene: TRBV2
len: 12
d_gene: -
j_gene: TRBJ2-7
abundance: -

CDR3aa: CASSPGPNIGQQETQYF
CDR3nt: TGTGCCAGTAGTCCGGGGCCAAATATCGGACAGCAAGAGACCCAGTACTTC
v_gene: TRBV19
len: 17
d_gene: -
j_gene: TRBJ2-5
abundance: -

CDR3aa: CASTLGPGWNNEQFF
CDR3nt: TGTGCCAGCACTCTCGGGCCGGGATGGAACAATGAGCAGTTCTTC
v_gene: TRBV2
len: 15
d_gene: -
j_gene: TRBJ2-1
abundance: -

CDR3aa: CASSLTRRTSTDTQYF
CDR3nt: TGTGCCAGCAGCTTAACTAGGAGGACTAGCACAGATACGCAGTATTTT
v_gene: TRBV11-2
len: 16
d_gene: -
j_gene: TRBJ2-3
abundance: -

CDR3aa: CASSAGTSGTEQYF
CDR3nt: TGTGCCAGCAGCGCCGGGACTAGCGGGACCGAGCAGTACTTC
v_gene: TRBV9
len: 14
d_gene: TRBD2
j_gene: TRBJ2-7
abundance: -

CDR3aa: CASSIQQGAVNYEQYF
CDR3nt: TGTGCCAGTAGTATCCAACAGGGGGCTGTTAATTACGAGCAGTACTTC
v_gene: TRBV19
len: 16
d_gene: TRBD1
j_gene: TRBJ2-7
abundance: -